Listed here are 8 T cell receptor beta chains from one sample, sequenced in a study of cytomegalovirus exposure and HLA in healthy donors. 13 Jbeta primers and 60 Vbeta primers were used for the PCR. TCRdb keeps only in-frame clones here, not all; method: immunoSEQ multiplex PCR. Of about 170,000 clones listed, roughly four fifths are singletons. The sequencing sample was made of PBMCs. These receptors originate from a woman aged 30 to 39 in good health and CMV-seropositive.

The chain uses TRBV28 and TRBJ1-1; D uncertain. V was pared by 4 bases and J by 3 bases, with 21 bases between. The V gene's germline CDR1 is MDHEN and CDR2 SYDVKM. This CDR3 is built from 17 residues. The CDR3 reads CASSSELGGEGDTEAFF. CDR3 sequence (DNA): TGTGCCAGCAGTTCGGAGCTTGGCGGAGAAGGCGACACTGAAGCTTTCTTT.

The chain joins TRBV6-6 to TRBJ2-7; 12 positions match TRBD2. Germline V gene data show CDR1 as MNHNY and CDR2 as SVGAGI (reference sequence). Germline trimming cut 6 bases from V and 2 bases from J; bases unmatched to any gene: 5. This CDR3 is built from 15 residues. The CDR3: CASSFRLAGAYEQYF. The CDR3 bases are TGTGCCAGCAGCTTCAGACTAGCGGGGGCCTACGAGCAGTACTTC.

The chain carries TRBV5-4 and TRBJ2-5; D remains ambiguous. CDR3 length equals 16 residues. Trimming left V 0 bases short and J 2 bases short, with 14 bases between. Germline V gene sequence: CDR1 SGHNT, CDR2 YYREEE (reference sequence). DNA of the CDR3: TGTGCCAGCAGCTTGGGGTCAAGATACAAACAAGAGACCCAGTACTTC. This sequence encodes CASSLGSRYKQETQYF.

The V gene is TRBV19, the J gene TRBJ1-3, with 9 bases aligning to TRBD1. V was pared by 7 bases and J by 6 bases, with 10 bases of the junction left unmatched. Per germline, CDR1 LNHDA and CDR2 SQIVND (reference sequence). CDR3 length equals 15 residues. CDR3 loop: CASTDPGQGKNTIYF. The CDR3 DNA sequence: TGTGCCAGTACCGACCCTGGACAGGGGAAAAACACCATATATTTT.

The chain couples TRBV27 to TRBJ1-5; tentative D call: TRBD1 (6 bases). The germline V gene encodes CDR1 MNHEY and CDR2 SMNVEV (reference sequence). The CDR3 runs 15 residues. V was shortened by 2 bases and J by 1 base, with 9 bases between the two germline ends. Here the CDR3 DNA reads TGTGCCAGCAGTTTACACAGGGAAAGCAATCAGCCCCAGCATTTT. Translation: CASSLHRESNQPQHF.

The rearrangement joins TRBV18 to TRBJ2-5; 7 bases line up with TRBD2. The CDR3 contains 16 residues. Germline values: CDR1 KGHSH, CDR2 LQKENI. Trimming at V came to 3 bases and at J to 2 bases, leaving 9 bases not matched to a gene. CDR3 sequence: CASSPLAGGFQETQYF. The CDR3 nucleotides read TGTGCCAGCTCACCCTTAGCGGGTGGGTTTCAAGAGACCCAGTACTTC.

The chain joins TRBV5-6 to TRBJ2-3, with 8 bases lining up with TRBD2. The junction had 5 bases not matched to a gene; V was cut back by 0 bases and J by 5 bases. The CDR3 length is 15 residues. The V gene's germline CDR1 is SGHDT and CDR2 YYEEEE. The CDR3 sequence: CASSLDGRVGDTQYF. The DNA for the CDR3 is TGTGCCAGCAGCTTGGACGGGAGGGTTGGAGATACGCAGTATTTT.

Concerning this clone itself: Its ends do not fully match the called genes, so a read error is possible. The rearrangement joins TRBV7-9 to TRBJ1-2, with D possibly TRBD1 on 6 matching bases. Germline CDR1 and CDR2: SEHNR and FQNEAQ (reference sequence). The CDR3 loop spans 15 amino acids. CDR3 coding DNA: TGTTCCAGCAGTTGGGACGTACAGGGTATGCATGGCTACACCTTC. The encoded protein is CSSSWDVQGMHGYTF.